The rows below give T cell receptor beta chains drawn from one sample of a study of T cells after yellow fever vaccination. TCRdb processed the 5' RACE reads anew with MiXCR; each CDR3 protein has one entry. This sample has about 370,000 distinct CDR3 sequences, with more than 9% found just once. Sequences were derived from PBMCs, sampled on the day of the first yellow fever vaccination. These receptors were collected from a man between 18 and 29 years old who received the YFV17D yellow fever vaccine. Both conserved end residues are part of each CDR3. A D gene is named only where the DNA matches it firmly. Clone sizes are given selectively: once, few, many, or a class where the clone is expanded.

TGTGCCAGCTCACCAGGGGGCTTGAGCGAAAAACTGTTTTTT	CASSPGGLSEKLFF	TRBJ1-4	TRBV18	NA	NA
TGTGCCAGCAGCCTCGGGACACCTAATGAAAAACTGTTTTTT	CASSLGTPNEKLFF	TRBJ1-4	TRBV5-6	NA	NA
TGTGCCACCCTCCAGGACAGGGGCAGGGATGGCTACACCTTC	CATLQDRGRDGYTF	TRBJ1-2	TRBV15	TRBD1	once
TGTGCCAGCAGCCTTGGACTAGCGGGGGGGCAGAATGAGCAGTTCTTC	CASSLGLAGGQNEQFF	TRBJ2-1	TRBV12-3/TRBV12-4	TRBD2	NA
TGTGCCAGCAGCGTGACGGAGGTCCCTGAAGCTTTCTTT	CASSVTEVPEAFF	TRBJ1-1	TRBV9	NA	few
TGTGCCAGTGCGCCCCGAAAGACGGGAGGAATCAATGAGCAGTTCTTC	CASAPRKTGGINEQFF	TRBJ2-1	TRBV19	TRBD2	few
TGTGCCAGCAGCGTATCGTCTCTAAACACAGATACGCAGTATTTT	CASSVSSLNTDTQYF	TRBJ2-3	TRBV9	NA	few
TGCAGTGCTTCGGACGGACGTAATTCACCCCTCCACTTT	CSASDGRNSPLHF	TRBJ1-6	TRBV20-1	NA	NA
TGTGCCAGCAGCCATCGACGGACAGCTGGAAACACCATATATTTT	CASSHRRTAGNTIYF	TRBJ1-3	TRBV3-1	NA	NA
TGCGCCAGCAGCTTGGCGGCTAGCGGTGCAGATACGCAGTATTTT	CASSLAASGADTQYF	TRBJ2-3	TRBV5-1	TRBD2	few
TGCGCCAGCAGCTTGCAGGGGACTAGCGTCGAGACCCAGTACTTC	CASSLQGTSVETQYF	TRBJ2-5	TRBV5-1	TRBD2	many
TGTGCCAGCAGAAAAGGCGGGGGCACCGGGGAGCTGTTTTTT	CASRKGGGTGELFF	TRBJ2-2	TRBV5-4	TRBD2	few
TGTGCCAGCAGCCGGACAGGGACATCCTACAATGAGCAGTTCTTC	CASSRTGTSYNEQFF	TRBJ2-1	TRBV12-3/TRBV12-4	TRBD1	few
TGCGCCAGCAGCTTGGGGGCTAGCGGGGGGGCCGATGAGCAGTTCTTC	CASSLGASGGADEQFF	TRBJ2-1	TRBV5-1	TRBD2	few
TGTGCCAGCATAGATACCGGGACAGGGGGAGGAAACACTGAAGCTTTCTTT	CASIDTGTGGGNTEAFF	TRBJ1-1	TRBV12-3/TRBV12-4	TRBD1	NA
TGCAGCGTTGAAGTTTGGCAGGGAGGCAACGAGCAGTACTTC	CSVEVWQGGNEQYF	TRBJ2-7	TRBV29-1	NA	NA
TGTGCCAGCAGCTTAGAAGCAAAAGTCTCTGGGGCCAACGTCCTGACTTTC	CASSLEAKVSGANVLTF	TRBJ2-6	TRBV11-2	NA	few
TGTGCCAGTAGTATGGACCCTTCTTCTCTTCTCGCTTTCTTT	CASSMDPSSLLAFF	TRBJ1-1	TRBV19	NA	NA
TGCAGTGTCCCGGACAGGGCAATTGGAAACACCATATATTTT	CSVPDRAIGNTIYF	TRBJ1-3	TRBV20-1	TRBD1	few
TGCGCCAGCAGCGTAGGGACAGGGGATCTCTACGAGCAGTACTTC	CASSVGTGDLYEQYF	TRBJ2-7	TRBV10-1	TRBD1	few
TGTGCCTGGAGTTTGCCCCAACTGGGGAAAGCTTTCTTT	CAWSLPQLGKAFF	TRBJ1-1	TRBV30	NA	many
TGTGCCACCTGCCCGAGGGAGACTAGCGGTGGCCCAGATACGCAGTATTTT	CATCPRETSGGPDTQYF	TRBJ2-3	TRBV3-1	TRBD2	NA
TGTGCCAGCAGGGCGGGGGGGGCCGGCTCCTACAATGAGCAGTTCTTC	CASRAGGAGSYNEQFF	TRBJ2-1	TRBV2	TRBD2	NA
TGCGCCAGCAGCTTGGAAACAGGGTTCGTCCCTGAAGCTTTCTTT	CASSLETGFVPEAFF	TRBJ1-1	TRBV5-1	NA	NA
TGTGCCAGCAGCCCCCCAGGGGACACCGGGGAGCTGTTTTTT	CASSPPGDTGELFF	TRBJ2-2	TRBV3-1	NA	many
TGCAGTGCTAGACGCGGGGACACAGATACGCAGTATTTT	CSARRGDTDTQYF	TRBJ2-3	TRBV20-1	NA	NA
TGTGCCAGCAGCGTAGCCGGGAGCAATCAGCCCCAGCATTTT	CASSVAGSNQPQHF	TRBJ1-5	TRBV9	NA	NA
TGTGCCAGCAGCTTAGCCACAGCCCTTTCTTACTTC	CASSLATALSYF	TRBJ2-5	TRBV7-2	NA	NA
TGTGCCAGCAGCTTGATCGGGGGACCTGGGGCCAACGTCCTGACTTTC	CASSLIGGPGANVLTF	TRBJ2-6	TRBV5-6	NA	few
TGTGCCAGCAGTTTTCATGGGACAGTTAACTATGGCTACACCTTC	CASSFHGTVNYGYTF	TRBJ1-2	TRBV6-5	TRBD1	NA
TGTGCCAGCTCACCACCCGGCAGATCTACCCAGCATTTT	CASSPPGRSTQHF	TRBJ1-5	TRBV18	NA	few
TGTGCCAGCAGTCGAACAGGAGAGGGCTATGGCTACACCTTC	CASSRTGEGYGYTF	TRBJ1-2	TRBV12-3/TRBV12-4	NA	many
TGCAGTGCTAGAGGCCTCCAGGGAGGGGACACTGAAGCTTTCTTT	CSARGLQGGDTEAFF	TRBJ1-1	TRBV20-1	NA	once
TGTGCCAGCAGCCGTAAAAGCTCCTATAATTCACCCCTCCACTTT	CASSRKSSYNSPLHF	TRBJ1-6	TRBV6-5	NA	NA
TGCGCCAGCAGTGGGGGCGCGGGTCTTTCTTCACCCCTCCACTTT	CASSGGAGLSSPLHF	TRBJ1-6	TRBV5-1	NA	few
TGCAGCGGAGTTCGGACAGGGAACACTGAAGCTTTCTTT	CSGVRTGNTEAFF	TRBJ1-1	TRBV29-1	TRBD1	few
TGTGCCAGCAGCCCCGGATCGGGTGGGATAGATACGCAGTATTTT	CASSPGSGGIDTQYF	TRBJ2-3	TRBV7-2	NA	NA
TGCAGTGGAAGACAGGGGAACACTGAAGCTTTCTTT	CSGRQGNTEAFF	TRBJ1-1	TRBV20-1	TRBD1	many
TGTGCCAGCAGCTTATACCGGACCCAACATACCGGAGAGCAGTACTTC	CASSLYRTQHTGEQYF	TRBJ2-7	TRBV5-6	NA	NA
TGTGCCAGCAGTTACCTAGCGAGCACAGATACGCAGTATTTT	CASSYLASTDTQYF	TRBJ2-3	TRBV6-5	NA	many
TGTGCCAGCAGCTTAGTCTCGGTACTAGCCAAAAACATTCAGTACTTC	CASSLVSVLAKNIQYF	TRBJ2-4	TRBV7-8	NA	NA
TGTGCCACCAGTGATTACCAGGGGAAACCAGATACGCAGTATTTT	CATSDYQGKPDTQYF	TRBJ2-3	TRBV24-1	NA	NA
TGTGCCACCAGTGATACAGGGTTAGGCAATCAGCCCCAGCATTTT	CATSDTGLGNQPQHF	TRBJ1-5	TRBV24-1	NA	NA
TGTGCCAGCAGCTGGCCTCTGGACAGATACACAGATACGCAGTATTTT	CASSWPLDRYTDTQYF	TRBJ2-3	TRBV7-2	NA	NA
TGCGCCAGCCAGGGGACAGGGGCCCACGAGCAGTACTTC	CASQGTGAHEQYF	TRBJ2-7	TRBV5-1	TRBD1	NA
TGTGCCAGCAGCCTCCGACAGGGGACGACTAATGAAAAACTGTTTTTT	CASSLRQGTTNEKLFF	TRBJ1-4	TRBV4-2	TRBD1	NA
TGTGCCAGCAGCCATCTTACCGGGACTAGAAATGAGCAGTTCTTC	CASSHLTGTRNEQFF	TRBJ2-1	TRBV3-1	TRBD2	many
TGTGCCAGGGGGACAGGGGATAGCACAGATACGCAGTATTTT	CARGTGDSTDTQYF	TRBJ2-3	TRBV5-8	TRBD1	few
TGTGCCAGCAGCTTACCAGTTTATAATTCACCCCTCCACTTT	CASSLPVYNSPLHF	TRBJ1-6	TRBV11-2	NA	many
TGCAGTGCTAGGCCCCCGACTAGGAATGAGCAGTTCTTC	CSARPPTRNEQFF	TRBJ2-1	TRBV20-1	NA	few
TGTGCCATCAGTGAGTCTACGGCAGACTCGGCAAACTATGGCTACACCTTC	CAISESTADSANYGYTF	TRBJ1-2	TRBV10-3	NA	few
TGTGCCAGCAGCCGCCTCAATGAGCAGTTCTTC	CASSRLNEQFF	TRBJ2-1	TRBV3-1	NA	many
TGTGCCAGCAGCTTGGAGCTCACAGATACGCAGTATTTT	CASSLELTDTQYF	TRBJ2-3	TRBV5-4	NA	NA
TGTGCCAGCAGTTACTCGGCCAGAGAAGAGACCCAGTACTTC	CASSYSAREETQYF	TRBJ2-5	TRBV6-5	NA	few
TGTGCCAGCAGCTTATCCGGGACAGGGGTCTCCAAACTGTTTTTT	CASSLSGTGVSKLFF	TRBJ1-4	TRBV7-9	TRBD1	few
TGCGCCAGCAGCTTGGGGTATTCCCGTAGTGTACCCTCTGGGGCCAACGTCCTGACTTTC	CASSLGYSRSVPSGANVLTF	TRBJ2-6	TRBV5-1	NA	NA
TGCAGTGCTGGGGGGGGGCAGGGATACAATGAGCAGTTCTTC	CSAGGGQGYNEQFF	TRBJ2-1	TRBV20-1	NA	NA
TGTGCCAGCAGTTACTCGAGACGACTCTCCACCGGGGAGCTGTTTTTT	CASSYSRRLSTGELFF	TRBJ2-2	TRBV6-2/TRBV6-3	NA	few
TGTGCCAGCAGCTTGACGTCCAGGGCCCCAAATGAGCAGTTCTTC	CASSLTSRAPNEQFF	TRBJ2-1	TRBV5-5	NA	many